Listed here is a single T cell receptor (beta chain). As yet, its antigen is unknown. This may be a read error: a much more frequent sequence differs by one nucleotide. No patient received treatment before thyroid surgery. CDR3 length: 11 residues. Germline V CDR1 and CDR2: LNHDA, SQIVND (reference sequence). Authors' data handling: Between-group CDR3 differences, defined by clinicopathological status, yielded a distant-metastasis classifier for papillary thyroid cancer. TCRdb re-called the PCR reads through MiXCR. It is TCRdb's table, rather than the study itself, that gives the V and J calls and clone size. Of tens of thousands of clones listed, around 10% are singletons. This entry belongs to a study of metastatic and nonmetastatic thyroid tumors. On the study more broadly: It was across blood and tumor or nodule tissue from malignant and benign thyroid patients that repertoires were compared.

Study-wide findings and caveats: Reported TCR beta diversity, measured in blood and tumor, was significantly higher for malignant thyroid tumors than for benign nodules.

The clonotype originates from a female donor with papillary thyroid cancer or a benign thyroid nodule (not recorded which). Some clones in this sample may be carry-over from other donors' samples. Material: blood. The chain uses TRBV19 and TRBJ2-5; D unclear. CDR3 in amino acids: CSSSIQETQYF. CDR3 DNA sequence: TGTTCCAGTAGTATACAAGAGACCCAGTACTTC.